The present entry profiles one T cell receptor beta chain with its context. The antigen it recognizes is unknown. No much larger clone exists at a distance of one base, and base qualities are not known. Single viable CD3+CD4+CD8-CD45RO+ cells were sorted as memory CD4+ T cells on a FACSAria II. CMV serostatus was determined using a Roche Elecsys assay that detects serum IgG against CMV pp150, pp28, p38 and p52. After thawing, total CD4+ T cells were enriched by positive selection with CD4 magnetic microbeads. Samples originated from another study that specifically interrogated the CD4+ T cell memory repertoire. Peripheral blood mononuclear cells were isolated and cryopreserved according to standard operating procedures, and serum was kept at -80 degrees C. The staining used CD3-PerCP (BW264/56), CD4-APC (RPA-T4), CD45RO-PE (UCHT1) and CD8-Pacific Orange (3B5) antibodies, and Sytox blue was used to exclude non-viable cells.

Genomic DNA was extracted from sorted cells with the Quick-DNA Microprep Kit. Amplification of TCRbeta DNA was done with the immunoSEQ hsTCRbeta kit, following the protocol from the manufacturer. An Illumina MiSeq instrument was used to sequence the TCRbeta libraries. For the original study's pipeline: Once out-of-frame sequences had been removed, 2,204,828 distinct TCRbeta sequences were left, which works out to an average of roughly 70,000 per individual. Each individual was scored according to the count of 164 previously reported CMV-associated TCRbeta sequences and the total productive distinct TCRbeta count. A beta-binomial model was reimplemented in Python, and random forests from scikit-learn, run with default parameters, were trained on data from the US cohort. Classifier performance on the Belgian cohort was summarized as median AUC with percentile confidence intervals over 10,000 bootstrap iterations. Held by TCRdb, this immuneACCESS table contains in-frame sequences only and omits some clones. Under half of the omission traces to an unresolved V gene where checked; the cause of the rest is unknown. That table furnishes V, J and clone size, whereas the DNA furnished D and trimming. The sample yields about 61,000 clones; around three quarters were counted once. The ten largest make up around 0.58% of the sample.

CDR1 and CDR2 (MGHRA, YSYEKL) derive from the germline V gene. The CDR3 goes from the cysteine to the phenylalanine over 13 residues. Left in the record is the CDR3 DNA by itself, 39 bases read in frame from the first base. V drops 2 bases and J drops 2 bases, leaving 5 bases in between. These data come from a study of memory CD4+ T cells and cytomegalovirus serostatus (dated by TCRdb to about 2019). About the study as a whole: The roughly 35 healthy Belgian adults in the cohort included 9 who were CMV seropositive and roughly 25 who were CMV seronegative. To replicate a published TCR-based CMV serostatus classifier, the study sequenced CD4+ memory TCRbeta repertoires from a Belgian cohort whose cytomegalovirus serostatus was known. What the study reported, not specific to this receptor: Of more than 150 previously reported CMV-associated TCRbeta sequences, about 68 appeared in the CD4+ memory repertoires, each in one to five individuals. CMV serostatus prediction reached a median bootstrapped AUC of around 0.95 with the original framework and about 0.93 with a US-trained random forest. The results were read as suggesting that the CMV-associated TCR signature is, for the most part, present in the CD4+ memory repertoire. The original-framework classifier achieved a median bootstrapped AUC of 0.95 with a 95% CI of 0.76-1.00 on the Belgian cohort. Unlike the original study, which covered naive and memory CD4+ and CD8+ populations, the Belgian study sequenced only CD4+CD45RO+ memory cells.

Recombination joined TRBV4-1 with TRBJ2-3; no D segment can be confidently identified. Sequencing was carried out using memory CD4+ T cells from blood. The clonotype was recovered from an adult in good health and CMV-seronegative. Some clones in this sample may be carry-over from other donors' samples. The CDR3 loop reads CASSQPNTDTQYF. The nucleotide sequence reads as follows: TGCGCCAGCAGCCAACCAAACACAGATACGCAGTATTTT.